This TCR beta chain was found in a study of vaccination effects on CD4 cells after COVID-19. Repertoires were generated with immunoSEQ multiplex PCR, while TCRdb's copy carries only in-frame clones and drops some. Counted here are about 44,000 clones, over 65% occurring once; the ten biggest clones make up 3% to 4.5%. CDR1 is LGHDT and CDR2 is YNNKEL in the germline V gene (reference sequence). The CDR3 covers 16 residues. V shed 1 base, J shed 6 bases, and the junction held 5 bases outside the gene matches. Comments on this clone: Its specificity is unknown.

Culturing for approximately 10 days preceded CD4+ T cell isolation. The person was diagnosed with PCR-confirmed SARS-CoV-2 infection between March and December 2020. It was two doses of either the BNT162b2 or mRNA-1273 vaccine that participants received. The receptor comes from a human donor who had a prior SARS-CoV-2 infection. The J gene is TRBJ2-3, the V gene TRBV3-1 (or the pseudogene TRBV3-2); 12 nucleotides align to TRBD2. The sequenced sample was CD4+ T cells from PBMCs cultured without peptide, obtained after COVID-19 vaccination. CDR3 sequence reads: CASSQVPSGGGDTQYF. The CDR3 coding sequence is TGTGCCAGCAGCCAAGTACCTAGCGGGGGGGGTGATACGCAGTATTTT.